This TCR beta chain was sequenced in a study of blood T cell repertoires in COVID-19. On the study more broadly: Italy, Spain and the United States were the sources of the convalescent and acute COVID-19 samples. Sample material is recorded as cDNA or gDNA derived from T cells, B-cell-depleted T cells, or PBMCs.

V was trimmed by 1 base and J by 4 bases, leaving 11 bases between them. This CDR3 region has 15 residues. Germline CDR1 is SGHTA and CDR2 is FQGNSA. In the authors' workflow: Reference gene primer amplification gave nucleated cell count estimates. Sequencing was performed with immunoSEQ multiplex PCR; in TCRdb, only in-frame clones are kept and a portion is missing. Clone size and the V and J calls come from that table; the DNA yielded D and trimming. This sample yields some 670,000 clones, of which 85% to 90% are seen a single time; approximately 0.3% belongs to the top ten. This sequence originates from a woman aged 18-30 years with acute or convalescent COVID-19. The sample taken for sequencing was peripheral blood. V and J are TRBV7-2 and TRBJ1-5; D may be TRBD1 (5 bases). This CDR3 is CASSLVRVGNQPQHF. CDR3 DNA: TGTGCCAGCAGCTTAGTCAGGGTCGGAAATCAGCCCCAGCATTTT.